Listed here are 22 T cell receptor beta chains from one sample, sequenced in a study of patients and donors after allogeneic stem cell transplantation. TCRdb re-called the RT-PCR reads with MiXCR, one entry per CDR3 protein. The repertoire holds approximately 170,000 distinct CDR3 sequences, with more than 20% as singletons. The sequencing sample was made of blood, either unsorted or a sorted T cell fraction (not recorded which). Source of these receptors: a human donor who was either an allogeneic HSCT recipient or a stem cell or donor lymphocyte infusion donor (not recorded which). It is not recorded whose cells these are; they may come from a transplant donor.

This clonotype showed up just a few times. The CDR3 region has the DNA TGCGCCAGCAGCTCGCTGGGGGTTCCGAACACCGGGGAGCTGTTTTTT. Its translation is CASSSLGVPNTGELFF. V gene TRBV5-1 combines with J gene TRBJ2-2; D may match TRBD1 or TRBD2 (5 bases each). Germline CDR1 reads SGHRS; CDR2 reads YFSETQ. The CDR3 is 16 residues long. V lost 3 bases to trimming and J lost 0 bases, with 12 bases between them.

This clonotype was counted only a few times. The genes are TRBV25-1 and TRBJ1-3, with D uncertain. The CDR3 length is 12 residues. Between the trimmed V and J ends, which lost 3 bases and 6 bases, there was a span of 6 bases. Per the germline V gene, CDR1 is MGHDK and CDR2 is SYGVNS. This CDR3 reads CASSDLENTIYF. CDR3 DNA: TGTGCCAGCAGTGACCTAGAAAACACCATATATTTT.

This chain joins TRBV12-3 or TRBV12-4 and TRBJ1-5, with D perhaps matching TRBD1 (5 bases). V shed 6 bases and J shed 6 bases, with 12 bases lying between them. This CDR3 has 13 residues. Written as DNA, the CDR3 is TGTGCCAGCAGAGCAGGGCCGGGTCAGCCCCAGCATTTT. Protein product: CASRAGPGQPQHF.

The V call is TRBV20-1, the J call TRBJ2-1; possible D gene TRBD1, 6 bases. The CDR3 has 16 amino acids. The V gene lost 0 bases and the J gene lost 2 bases, with 14 bases spanning the gap. The germline gives CDR1 DFQATT, CDR2 SNEGSKA (reference sequence). The CDR3 sequence is CSARDHTGFTYNEQFF. CDR3 nucleotide sequence: TGCAGTGCTAGAGACCATACAGGGTTTACCTACAATGAGCAGTTCTTC.

As DNA, the CDR3 is TGTGCCAGCTCAATGCTAGCGGGGACCTCTGACAATGAGCAGTTCTTC. This encodes CASSMLAGTSDNEQFF. This chain connects TRBV18 to TRBJ2-1; 9 bases are shared with TRBD2. The germline V gene encodes CDR1 KGHSH and CDR2 LQKENI. The J segment lost 5 bases and the V segment lost 5 bases, leaving 10 bases of the junction unmatched. This CDR3 is built from 16 residues.

J is TRBJ2-7 and V is TRBV27; TRBD1 agrees at 8 bases. The CDR3 has 14 residues. The V and J ends lost 5 bases and 5 bases, in that order; junction bases with no gene match: 8. Germline V gene sequence: CDR1 MNHEY, CDR2 SMNVEV (reference sequence). CDR3 in DNA: TGTGCCAGCAGTGACAGGGGAGGAAATAACGAGCAGTACTTC. Translation gives CASSDRGGNNEQYF.

The V gene is TRBV5-1, the J gene TRBJ2-1, with 12 bases aligning to TRBD1. This CDR3 region has 15 residues. The germline gives CDR1 SGHRS, CDR2 YFSETQ. Unmatched junction bases numbered 7, after V lost 4 bases and J lost 8 bases. CDR3 nucleotide sequence: TGCGCCAGCAGCACGGCGGGACAGGGGGCTCATGAGCAGTTCTTC. Amino acids: CASSTAGQGAHEQFF.

Ten or more counts support this clonotype. The chain is built from TRBV12-3 or TRBV12-4 and TRBJ1-4; D not certain. The CDR3 has 14 residues. Trimming shortened V by 6 bases and J by 0 bases, and 8 bases separated the two germline ends. The CDR3 region is CASRPAATNEKLFF. Here the CDR3 DNA reads TGTGCCAGCAGACCGGCCGCAACTAATGAAAAACTGTTTTTT.

This clonotype was detected a few times. The chain carries TRBV6-5 and TRBJ2-2; 7 nucleotides align to TRBD1. Germline CDR1 and CDR2: MNHEY and SVGAGI. The CDR3 is made up of 16 amino acids. V dropped 6 bases and J dropped 4; count of bases not matched to a gene: 11. The CDR3, as DNA: TGTGCCAGCAGCCCAAATCCCAGACAGGGCACCGGGGAGCTGTTTTTT. Translated: CASSPNPRQGTGELFF.

This chain joins TRBV29-1 and TRBJ2-7; perhaps TRBD1 as D (6 bases). The germline V gene has CDR1 SQVTM and CDR2 ANQGSEA. The CDR3 is made up of 13 amino acids. The ends were cut back, 6 bases at V and 1 base at J, with 13 bases in the middle. DNA of the CDR3: TGCAGCGTGTCCGGGACAATTTCCTACGAGCAGTACTTC. The encoded protein is CSVSGTISYEQYF.

V usage is TRBV12-3 or TRBV12-4 and J usage is TRBJ1-6, with D possibly matching TRBD1 (5 bases). V lost 1 base to trimming and J lost 9 bases, with 13 bases between them. The CDR3 is 15 residues long. The CDR3: CASSLVYRIFSPLHF. The CDR3 nucleotides are TGTGCCAGCAGTTTAGTGTACAGGATTTTTTCACCCCTCCACTTT.

This clonotype has a handful of counts. The gene calls are TRBV5-5 and TRBJ1-1; perhaps TRBD1 as D (6 bases). Trimming took 3 bases from V and 4 from J, leaving 13 bases between them. This CDR3 has 14 amino acids. CDR1 is SGHKS and CDR2 is YYEKEE in the germline V gene (reference sequence). CDR3 in DNA: TGTGCCAGCAGCTCTCCCACAGGGTTCACTGAAGCTTTCTTT. Translating gives CASSSPTGFTEAFF.

This clonotype was observed a handful of times. The rearrangement uses TRBV9 and TRBJ2-7; 8 bases are shared with TRBD1. This CDR3 is 16 amino acids long. J was trimmed by 0 bases and V by 3 bases; bases with no gene match: 8. The V gene's germline CDR1 is SGDLS and CDR2 YYNGEE. CDR3 sequence: CASSEQPGQASYEQYF. In DNA form, the CDR3 reads TGTGCCAGCAGCGAACAACCGGGACAGGCCTCCTACGAGCAGTACTTC.

The table lists this clonotype with a few counts. V usage is TRBV10-2 and J usage is TRBJ1-1; 8 bases align to TRBD1. The trim removed 5 bases at V and 6 bases at J, leaving 5 bases unmatched. The length of the CDR3 is 13 residues. CDR1 is WSHSY, CDR2 SAAADI, per germline. The CDR3 here is CASSPQGVPEAFF. Written as DNA, the CDR3 is TGCGCCAGCAGTCCACAGGGGGTCCCTGAAGCTTTCTTT.

This clonotype was seen more than once but under ten times. V usage is TRBV5-8 and J usage is TRBJ1-1, with TRBD1 matching over 11 bases. Unmatched junction bases numbered 7, after V lost 3 bases and J lost 0 bases. The germline V gene encodes CDR1 SGHTS and CDR2 YDEGEE. The CDR3 runs to 17 residues. Here the CDR3 reads CASSSGTGGLMNTEAFF. The CDR3, as DNA: TGTGCCAGCAGCTCAGGGACAGGGGGACTTATGAACACTGAAGCTTTCTTT.

The chain recombines TRBV5-1 with TRBJ2-7; unclear D gene. With 4 bases removed from V and 0 bases from J, the gap between germline ends came to 8 bases. The CDR3 extends over 13 amino acids. The germline V gene encodes CDR1 SGHRS and CDR2 YFSETQ. This chain's CDR3 is CASSVGYSYEQYF. CDR3 nucleotides: TGCGCCAGCAGCGTCGGGTACTCCTACGAGCAGTACTTC.

The chain combines TRBV7-2 with TRBJ2-2; 9 positions match TRBD1. The CDR3 is 14 residues long. CDR1 SGHTA and CDR2 FQGNSA come from the germline V gene. Unmatched junction bases numbered 2, after V lost 6 bases and J lost 3 bases. CDR3 nucleotides: TGTGCCAGCAGTGGGACAGGGTACACCGGGGAGCTGTTTTTT. It translates to CASSGTGYTGELFF. The variable domain in full, completed from reference TRBV7-2 and TRBJ2-2, reads GAGVSQSPSNKVTEKGKDVELRCDPISGHTALYWYRQSLGQGLEFLIYFQGNSAPDKSGLPSDRFSAERTGGSVSTLTIQRTQQEDSAVYLCASSGTGYTGELFFGEGSRLTVL.

V and J are TRBV7-9 and TRBJ1-2, with TRBD1 matching 8 bases. V was pared by 5 bases and J by 4 bases, with 12 bases of the junction left unmatched. Per the germline V gene, CDR1 is SEHNR and CDR2 is FQNEAQ (reference sequence). This CDR3 contains 16 residues. The CDR3 region is CASSQSDRGLSYGYTF. CDR3 nucleotide sequence: TGTGCCAGCAGCCAATCCGACAGGGGCCTGAGCTATGGCTACACCTTC.

This clonotype turned up a few times. This chain links TRBV9 with TRBJ2-3; 8 bases fit TRBD2. CDR3 length equals 15 residues. CDR1 SGDLS and CDR2 YYNGEE come from the germline V gene. Trimming took 3 bases from V and 4 from J; bases not matched to a gene: 7. The CDR3 sequence: CASSAGTRSADTQYF. The CDR3 DNA sequence: TGTGCCAGCAGCGCCGGGACTAGATCGGCAGATACGCAGTATTTT.

The V and J genes are TRBV3-1 and TRBJ2-3, with TRBD2 as a possible D gene (5 bases). Germline V gives CDR1 LGHDT, CDR2 YNNKEL (reference sequence). The ends were cut back, 1 base at V and 6 bases at J, with 17 bases in the middle. This CDR3 contains 16 residues. CDR3 in amino acids: CASSQADSPIDDTQYF. For the CDR3, the DNA is TGTGCCAGCAGCCAAGCGGACTCCCCCATCGATGATACGCAGTATTTT.

This clonotype has only a few counts. The gene calls are TRBV21-1 and TRBJ2-7; the table names TRBD1, a call not compared with the DNA. TRBV21-1 is deemed a pseudogene. This CDR3 contains 10 residues. The CDR3 bases are TGTGGAGGACAGAACTACGAGCAGTACTTC. Amino acids: CGGQNYEQYF.

The gene calls are TRBV29-1 and TRBJ2-5, with a tentative D call TRBD2 (7 bases). The germline V gene has CDR1 SQVTM and CDR2 ANQGSEA. CDR3 length: 14 residues. V lost 4 bases and J lost 5, with 17 bases in between. In DNA form, the CDR3 reads TGCAGCGTTGTTGCGGCGGGGAGGGGGGAGACCCAGTACTTC. This translates into CSVVAAGRGETQYF.